These 5 T cell receptor beta chains share one sample of origin, sequenced in a study of blood T cell repertoires in COVID-19. The table came from immunoSEQ multiplex PCR; TCRdb's copy has only in-frame clones and leaves some out. The sample yields about 250,000 clones, about 86% seen once. Sequenced input: peripheral blood. These receptors all come from a man older than 75 with acute or convalescent COVID-19.

This chain joins TRBV9 and TRBJ2-2; 14 bases line up with TRBD2. Trimming removed 3 bases from V and 4 bases from J; junction bases left unmatched: 5. Germline lookup yields CDR1 SGDLS and CDR2 YYNGEE. The CDR3 is 17 residues long. This CDR3 is CASSDGTSGSVTGELFF. In nucleotides, the CDR3 is TGTGCCAGCAGCGATGGGACTAGCGGGAGTGTCACCGGGGAGCTGTTTTTT.

This chain uses TRBV11-2 with TRBJ2-2, with D unclear. V gave up 5 bases and J gave up 6 bases, with 13 bases separating them. CDR3 length: 14 amino acids. Germline V CDR1 and CDR2: SGHAT, FQNNGV. The CDR3 DNA is TGTGCCAGCAGCCCCCCAGGTGCCCCCGGGGAGCTGTTTTTT. Protein sequence: CASSPPGAPGELFF. The complete variable domain, with remaining parts taken from reference TRBV11-2 and TRBJ2-2, reads EAGVAQSPRYKIIEKRQSVAFWCNPISGHATLYWYQQILGQGPKLLIQFQNNGVVDDSQLPKDRFSAERLKGVDSTLKIQPAKLEDSAVYLCASSPPGAPGELFFGEGSRLTVL.

The gene calls are TRBV4-1 and TRBJ1-3; tentative D call: TRBD1 (6 bases). Trimming took off 7 bases at V and 0 bases at J, with 22 bases between the two ends. Per germline, CDR1 MGHRA and CDR2 YSYEKL. The CDR3 has 18 amino acids. The CDR3 sequence: CASTAGGGGPGSGNTIYF. The CDR3 region has the DNA TGCGCCAGCACAGCGGGGGGCGGCGGGCCGGGCTCTGGAAACACCATATATTTT.

This chain uses TRBV9 with TRBJ2-3; D may be TRBD2 (5 bases). Germline V CDR1 and CDR2: SGDLS, YYNGEE. V gave up 0 bases and J gave up 4 bases, with 18 bases separating them. CDR3 length equals 17 residues. This CDR3 reads CASSVDGLRGGPDTQYF. CDR3 nucleotides: TGTGCCAGCAGCGTAGATGGACTCCGAGGAGGCCCAGATACGCAGTATTTT.

This clone was seen once. The chain links TRBV19 to TRBJ2-7, with 9 bases that match TRBD1. This CDR3 has 14 amino acids. The V and J ends lost 6 bases and 2 bases, in that order; junction bases with no gene match: 5. Germline V gene sequence: CDR1 LNHDA, CDR2 SQIVND (reference sequence). The CDR3 is CASSEDRGTYEQYF. The CDR3 bases are TGTGCCAGTAGCGAGGACAGGGGCACCTACGAGCAGTACTTC. Supplemented by reference TRBV19 and TRBJ2-7, the full variable domain reads DGGITQSPKYLFRKEGQNVTLSCEQNLNHDAMYWYRQDPGQGLRLIYYSQIVNDFQKGDIAEGYSVSREKKESFPLTVTSAQKNPTAFYLCASSEDRGTYEQYFGPGTRLTVT.